This T cell receptor beta chain was captured by sequencing in a study of blood T cell repertoires in COVID-19. Overall study context: Sites across the United States, Italy and Spain contributed samples from acute and convalescent COVID-19. The cDNA or gDNA used as material had been derived from T cells, B-cell-depleted T cells, or PBMCs.

In the original analysis: Estimates of nucleated cell counts were drawn from the amplification of reference gene primers. Repertoires were generated with immunoSEQ multiplex PCR, while TCRdb's copy carries only in-frame clones and drops some. V and J calls and clone size are as listed in that table; D and trimming were resolved from the DNA. Of tens of thousands of clones listed, under 95% are singletons. The V gene end was trimmed by 0 bases and the J gene end by 6 bases; junction bases not matched to a gene: 0. CDR1 is SGHRS, CDR2 YFSETQ, per germline. CDR3 length equals 13 residues. The sequence was obtained from a man aged 60 to 75 with acute or convalescent COVID-19. The rearrangement uses TRBV5-1 and TRBJ2-3; 8 nucleotides match TRBD2. Sequenced input: peripheral blood. The CDR3 loop is CASSLERGDTQYF. For the CDR3, the DNA is TGCGCCAGCAGCTTGGAGCGGGGGGATACGCAGTATTTT.